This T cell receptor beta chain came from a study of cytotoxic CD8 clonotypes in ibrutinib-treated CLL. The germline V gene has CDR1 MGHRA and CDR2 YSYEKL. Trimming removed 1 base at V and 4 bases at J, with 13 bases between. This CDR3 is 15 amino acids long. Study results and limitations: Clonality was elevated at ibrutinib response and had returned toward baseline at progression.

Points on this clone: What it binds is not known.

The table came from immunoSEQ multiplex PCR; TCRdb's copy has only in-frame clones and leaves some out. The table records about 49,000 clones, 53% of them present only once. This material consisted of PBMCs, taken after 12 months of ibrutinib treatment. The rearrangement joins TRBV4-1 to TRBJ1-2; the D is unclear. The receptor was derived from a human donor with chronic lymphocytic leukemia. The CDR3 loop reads CASSQGWEKTYGYTF. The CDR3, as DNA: TGCGCCAGCAGCCAAGGTTGGGAGAAAACCTATGGCTACACCTTC.